One sample yielded the 17 T cell receptor beta chains listed below, sequenced in a study of blood T cell repertoires in COVID-19. Data came from immunoSEQ multiplex PCR; TCRdb stores just in-frame clones and leaves some out. Among about 87,000 clones listed, about 90% were seen once. The specimen sequenced was peripheral blood. The receptors come from an elderly man with acute or convalescent COVID-19.

The rearrangement joins TRBV10-3 to TRBJ1-6; possibly TRBD1 for D (5 bases). V dropped 4 bases and J dropped 8 bases, with 15 bases sitting between them. Per germline, CDR1 ENHRY and CDR2 SYGVKD. The CDR3 is 15 residues long. For the CDR3, the DNA is TGTGCCATCAGTGCCGATCGTGGAGGGGATTCACCCCTCCACTTT. It codes for CAISADRGGDSPLHF.

The rearrangement links TRBV6-5 to TRBJ1-5, with D perhaps matching TRBD1 (5 bases). Germline V gives CDR1 MNHEY, CDR2 SVGAGI. Deletions cut 5 bases from V and 5 bases from J, with 16 bases between. The CDR3 sequence is 15 residues long. In nucleotides, the CDR3 is TGTGCCAGCAGTCAAACGGGGGGTCAGCATCAGCCCCAGCATTTT. Amino acid sequence: CASSQTGGQHQPQHF.

This rearrangement joins TRBV11-2 to TRBJ2-1; TRBD2 matches at 8 bases. CDR1 SGHAT and CDR2 FQNNGV come from the germline V gene. The CDR3 runs to 15 residues. The trim removed 3 bases at V and 4 bases at J, leaving 5 bases unmatched. CDR3 residues: CASSFVGLGYNEQFF. CDR3 DNA sequence: TGTGCCAGCAGCTTCGTGGGACTAGGTTACAATGAGCAGTTCTTC.

The chain carries TRBV5-4 and TRBJ2-1; tentative D call: TRBD1 (5 bases). Per germline, CDR1 SGHNT and CDR2 YYREEE (reference sequence). Between the trimmed V and J ends, which lost 4 bases and 8 bases, there was a span of 13 bases. CDR3 size: 13 residues. The CDR3 protein is CASSPRQGDEQFF. The CDR3 DNA sequence: TGTGCCAGCAGCCCCCGACAAGGGGATGAGCAGTTCTTC.

About this clone: At one end the junction does not follow the germline gene, possibly because of a read error. V is TRBV7-9 and J is TRBJ2-7; 12 bases are shared with TRBD1. This CDR3 is 15 amino acids long. The germline V gene has CDR1 SEHNR and CDR2 FQNEAQ (reference sequence). CDR3 amino acids: CASSAQPGQGAVGGF. Written as DNA, the CDR3 is TGTGCCAGCAGCGCCCAACCGGGACAGGGGGCCGTTGGGGGCTTC. Combining the CDR3 with reference TRBV7-9 and TRBJ2-7 gives the whole variable domain DTGVSQNPRHKITKRGQNVTFRCDPISEHNRLYWYRQTLGQGPEFLTYFQNEAQLEKSRLLSDRFSAERPKGSFSTLEIQRTEQGDSAMYLCASSAQPGQGAVGGFGPGTRLTVT.

The rearrangement uses TRBV11-2 and TRBJ1-6; 7 bases map to TRBD1. CDR3 length: 16 amino acids. Unmatched junction bases numbered 9, after V lost 5 bases and J lost 5 bases. CDR1 is SGHAT, CDR2 FQNNGV, per germline. The CDR3 coding sequence is TGTGCCAGCAGCCTAGGGACAGTATTCCATAATTCACCCCTCCACTTT. This codes for CASSLGTVFHNSPLHF.

The chain uses TRBV28 and TRBJ1-6; no firm D call. Trimming took off 6 bases at V and 4 bases at J, with 10 bases between the two ends. This CDR3 spans 14 amino acids. CDR1 MDHEN and CDR2 SYDVKM come from the germline V gene. The CDR3 DNA reads as TGTGCCAGCAGGAGGCAGAGTTATAATTCACCCCTCCACTTT. Its translation: CASRRQSYNSPLHF.

This clone was seen only once. This sequence joins TRBV6-2 or TRBV6-3 and TRBJ2-3; 10 bases map to TRBD1. Trimming at V came to 5 bases and at J to 3 bases, leaving 5 bases not matched to a gene. The CDR3 totals 15 residues. From germline, CDR1 is MNHEY and CDR2 SVGEGT. CDR3 loop: CASSNDRGLTDTQYF. The CDR3 bases are TGTGCCAGCAGTAACGACAGGGGGCTAACAGATACGCAGTATTTT.

This sequence joins TRBV7-2 and TRBJ2-7; 9 positions agree with TRBD2. The length of the CDR3 is 14 residues. V trimming: 5 bases; J trimming: 4 bases; junction bases outside the gene matches: 6. From germline, CDR1 is SGHTA and CDR2 FQGNSA. CDR3 region: CASSISGSVYEQYF. DNA of the CDR3: TGTGCCAGCAGCATTAGCGGGAGTGTATACGAGCAGTACTTC.

The V and J genes are TRBV18 and TRBJ2-7, with 9 bases identical to TRBD1. J gave up 0 bases and V 6 bases, and 0 bases lay outside the gene matches. The CDR3 contains 13 residues. CDR1 and CDR2 from the germline V gene are KGHSH and LQKENI. The CDR3 spells CASSGQGSYEQYF. Written as DNA, the CDR3 is TGTGCCAGCTCGGGACAGGGCTCCTACGAGCAGTACTTC. Looking up the rest from reference TRBV18 and TRBJ2-7 gives the full variable domain: NAGVMQNPRHLVRRRGQEARLRCSPMKGHSHVYWYRQLPEEGLKFMVYLQKENIIDESGMPKERFSAEFPKEGPSILRIQQVVRGDSAAYFCASSGQGSYEQYFGPGTRLTVT.

The J gene is TRBJ2-1, the V gene TRBV10-3; 9 positions match TRBD1. CDR1 ENHRY and CDR2 SYGVKD come from the germline V gene. V dropped 2 bases and J dropped 2; count of bases not matched to a gene: 1. The CDR3 covers 15 residues. This CDR3 reads CAISERTGAYNEQFF. CDR3 in DNA: TGTGCCATCAGTGAGAGGACAGGGGCCTACAATGAGCAGTTCTTC.

This chain connects TRBV28 to TRBJ1-2, with TRBD1 as a possible D gene (6 bases). Trimming took 3 bases from V and 3 from J, leaving 11 bases between them. Germline assignment: CDR1 MDHEN and CDR2 SYDVKM. The CDR3 runs to 14 residues. In DNA, the CDR3 is TGTGCCAGCAGTTTTGGGGGGGCCGACTATGGCTACACCTTC. Encoded protein: CASSFGGADYGYTF.

The chain employs TRBV29-1 and TRBJ2-7; D unclear. The germline V gene encodes CDR1 SQVTM and CDR2 ANQGSEA. V was cut by 6 bases and J by 2 bases, with 17 bases left in between. The CDR3 contains 14 residues. CDR3 DNA: TGCAGCGTCGTATTACTGGGCCCAGCCTACGAGCAGTACTTC. It codes for CSVVLLGPAYEQYF.

The V and J genes are TRBV5-5 and TRBJ2-3; the D is unclear. CDR3 length equals 16 residues. Germline values: CDR1 SGHKS, CDR2 YYEKEE (reference sequence). V shed 0 bases and J shed 0 bases, with 11 bases lying between them. The chain's CDR3 is CASSLAVALSTDTQYF. The CDR3 DNA reads as TGTGCCAGCAGCTTGGCGGTTGCACTTAGCACAGATACGCAGTATTTT. Variable domain in full (rest from reference TRBV5-5 and TRBJ2-3): DAGVTQSPTHLIKTRGQQVTLRCSPISGHKSVSWYQQVLGQGPQFIFQYYEKEERGRGNFPDRFSARQFPNYSSELNVNALLLGDSALYLCASSLAVALSTDTQYFGPGTRLTVL.

This chain connects TRBV6-5 to TRBJ1-2; the D is unclear. V was shortened by 0 bases and J by 4 bases, with 9 bases between the two germline ends. Germline CDR1 MNHEY, CDR2 SVGAGI. The CDR3 runs to 14 residues. CDR3 nucleotides: TGTGCCAGCAGTTACTCCCGGAGGGCCTATGGCTACACCTTC. This codes for CASSYSRRAYGYTF.

V and J are TRBV28 and TRBJ1-5, with D tentatively TRBD1 (5 bases). V shed 5 bases and J shed 1 base, with 12 bases lying between them. From germline, CDR1 is MDHEN and CDR2 SYDVKM. This CDR3 comprises 15 residues. The CDR3 DNA reads as TGTGCCAGCAGTCGAAGGGGCGTGAGCAATCAGCCCCAGCATTTT. Amino acid sequence: CASSRRGVSNQPQHF.

The chain employs TRBV29-1 and TRBJ1-2; TRBD1 matches at 10 bases. The CDR3 has 13 residues. Germline CDR1 reads SQVTM; CDR2 reads ANQGSEA. J gave up 6 bases and V 7 bases, and 8 bases lay outside the gene matches. The CDR3: CSAAGTGVHGYTF. The CDR3 DNA sequence: TGCAGCGCTGCGGGGACAGGGGTACATGGCTACACCTTC.